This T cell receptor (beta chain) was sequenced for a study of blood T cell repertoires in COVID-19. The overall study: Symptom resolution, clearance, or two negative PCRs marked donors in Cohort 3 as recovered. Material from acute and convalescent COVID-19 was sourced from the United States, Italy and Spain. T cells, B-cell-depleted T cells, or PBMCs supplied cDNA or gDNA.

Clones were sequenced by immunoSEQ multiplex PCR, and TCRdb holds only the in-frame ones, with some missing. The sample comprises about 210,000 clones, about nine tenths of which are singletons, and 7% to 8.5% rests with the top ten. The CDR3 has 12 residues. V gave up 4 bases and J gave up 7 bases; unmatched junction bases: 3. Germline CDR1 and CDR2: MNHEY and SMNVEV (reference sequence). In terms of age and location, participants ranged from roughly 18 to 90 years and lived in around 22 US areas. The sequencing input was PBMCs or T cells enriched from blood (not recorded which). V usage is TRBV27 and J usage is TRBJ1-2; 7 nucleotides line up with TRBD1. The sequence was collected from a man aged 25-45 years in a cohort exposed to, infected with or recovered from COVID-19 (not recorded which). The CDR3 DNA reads TGTGCCAGCAGTTCGACAGGGTCTGGCTACACCTTC. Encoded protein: CASSSTGSGYTF.